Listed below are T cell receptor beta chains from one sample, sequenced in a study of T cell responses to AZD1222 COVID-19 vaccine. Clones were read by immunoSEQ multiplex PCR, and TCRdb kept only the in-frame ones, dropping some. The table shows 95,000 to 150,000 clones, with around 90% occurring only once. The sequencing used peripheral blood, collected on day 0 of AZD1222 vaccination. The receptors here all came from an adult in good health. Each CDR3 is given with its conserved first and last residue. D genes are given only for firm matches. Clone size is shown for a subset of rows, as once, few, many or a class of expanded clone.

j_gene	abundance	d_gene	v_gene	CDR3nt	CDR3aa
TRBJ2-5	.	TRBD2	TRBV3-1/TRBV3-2	TGTGCCAGCAGAGCTAGCGGACAAGAGACCCAGTACTTC	CASRASGQETQYF
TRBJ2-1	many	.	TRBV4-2	TGTGCCAGCAGCCAAGCCCCGCGGGGCTCCTACAATGAGCAGTTCTTC	CASSQAPRGSYNEQFF
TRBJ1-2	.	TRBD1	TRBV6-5	TGTGCCAGCAGTCCACAGGGGCGGGGTGGCTACACCTTC	CASSPQGRGGYTF
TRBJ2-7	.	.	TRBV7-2	TGTGCCAGCAGCTTAGCCGGGCAGACGTTTGAGCAGTACTTC	CASSLAGQTFEQYF
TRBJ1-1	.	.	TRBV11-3	TGTGCCAGCAGCTCCTCCGGGGGGGTGAACACTGAAGCTTTCTTT	CASSSSGGVNTEAFF
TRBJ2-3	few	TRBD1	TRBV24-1	TGTGCCACCAGTGATGTGTTCCGGGACAGACCAGATACGCAGTATTTT	CATSDVFRDRPDTQYF
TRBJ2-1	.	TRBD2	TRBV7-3	TGTGCCAGCAGCCAACTAGCGGATTCCTACAATGAGCAGTTCTTC	CASSQLADSYNEQFF
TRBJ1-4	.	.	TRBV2	TGTGCCAGCTTCGCCAGGGCTTCTAATGAAAAACTGTTTTTT	CASFARASNEKLFF
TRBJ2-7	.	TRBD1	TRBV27	TGTGCCAGCAAGGACAGGGGCCGGGGCGAGCAGTACTTC	CASKDRGRGEQYF
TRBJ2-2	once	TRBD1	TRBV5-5	TGTGCCAGCAGCTCGAGGACAGGGGGCACCGGGGAGCTGTTTTTT	CASSSRTGGTGELFF
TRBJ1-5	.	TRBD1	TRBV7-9	TGTGCCAGCAGCCCGGGGACAGGGACCAATCAGCCCCAGCATTTT	CASSPGTGTNQPQHF
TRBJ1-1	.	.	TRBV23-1	TGCGCCAGCAGCCCCCAGTTTGGGACTGAAGCTTTCTTT	CASSPQFGTEAFF
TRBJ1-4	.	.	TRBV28	TGTGCCAGCACCCTAGGAGGGGGGGAAAAACTGTTTTTT	CASTLGGGEKLFF
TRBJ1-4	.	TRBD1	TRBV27	TGTGCCAGCAGTTTCCAGGGGGCCAATGAAAAACTGTTTTTT	CASSFQGANEKLFF
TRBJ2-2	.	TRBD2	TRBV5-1	TGCGCCAGCAGCCTGTCTTTGGGCCGGGGGGGCGCGAACACCGGGGAGCTGTTTTTT	CASSLSLGRGGANTGELFF
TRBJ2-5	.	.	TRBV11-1	TGTGCCAGCAGCTTAGAAACAGGGCGAGGAGAGACCCAGTACTTC	CASSLETGRGETQYF
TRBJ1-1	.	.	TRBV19	TGTGCCAGTAGTTCTCGGACGGAGAACACTGAAGCTTTCTTT	CASSSRTENTEAFF
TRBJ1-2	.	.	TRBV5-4	TGTGCCAGCAGCTTGGGCGGCACGGGCTATGGCTACACCTTC	CASSLGGTGYGYTF
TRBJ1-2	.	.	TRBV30	TGTGCCTGGAGTGTATGGGCTGGGATATCTGGCTACACCTTC	CAWSVWAGISGYTF
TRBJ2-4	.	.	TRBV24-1	TGTGCCACGTATCTGACCACTCCTCATCATAAAAACATTCAGTACTTC	CATYLTTPHHKNIQYF
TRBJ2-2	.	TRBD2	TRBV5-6	TGTGCCAGCAGCTTGCCCGGGACTAGCGGGCCCGAGCTGTTTTTT	CASSLPGTSGPELFF
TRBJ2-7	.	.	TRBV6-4	TGTGCCAGCAGACCTGGACTGGGCCCCGAGCAGTACTTC	CASRPGLGPEQYF
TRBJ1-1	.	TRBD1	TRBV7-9	TGTGCCAGCGGACAGGGCACTGAAGCTTTCTTT	CASGQGTEAFF
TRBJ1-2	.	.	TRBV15	TGTGCCACCAGCAGAGGTGACACCATGAACTATGGCTACACCTTC	CATSRGDTMNYGYTF
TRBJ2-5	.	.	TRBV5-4	TGTGCCAGCAGCTCCGCAACGACAGTGCAAGAGACCCAGTACTTC	CASSSATTVQETQYF
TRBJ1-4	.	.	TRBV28	TGTGCCAGCAGTTTGTACAAATTAGCAACTAATGAAAAACTGTTTTTT	CASSLYKLATNEKLFF
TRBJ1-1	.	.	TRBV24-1	TGTGCCACCAGTGCGGGACTTCCACCGGACACTGAAGCTTTCTTT	CATSAGLPPDTEAFF
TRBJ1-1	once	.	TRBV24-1	TGTGCCACCACCGAAGGGGCTCAGGGCACTGAAGCTTTCTTT	CATTEGAQGTEAFF
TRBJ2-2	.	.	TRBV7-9	TGTGCCAGCAGCCGCCCCACCCCGAACACCGGGGAGCTGTTTTTT	CASSRPTPNTGELFF
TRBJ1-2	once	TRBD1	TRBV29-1	TGCAGCGCCTCCCGGGACAGAGCTAACTATGGCTACACCTTC	CSASRDRANYGYTF
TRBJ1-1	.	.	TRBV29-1	TGCAGCGTTCAAGGGGGTGGCACTGAAGCTTTCTTT	CSVQGGGTEAFF
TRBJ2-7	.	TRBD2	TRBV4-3	TGCGCCAGCAGCCAAGTCTGGACTAGCGGGGCCCACTACGAGCAGTACTTC	CASSQVWTSGAHYEQYF
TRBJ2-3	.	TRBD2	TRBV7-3	TGTGCCAGCAGCCCCCGGGGGGGTAGCACAGATACGCAGTATTTT	CASSPRGGSTDTQYF
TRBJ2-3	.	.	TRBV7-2	TGTGCCAGCAGCTTATTAGGGCTAGTGGCAGATACGCAGTATTTT	CASSLLGLVADTQYF
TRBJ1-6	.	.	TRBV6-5	TGTGCCAGCAGTTACAGTGGCACCAATTCACCCCTCCACTTT	CASSYSGTNSPLHF
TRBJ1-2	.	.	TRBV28	TGTGCCAGCAGTAATAAACGATATGGCTACACCTTC	CASSNKRYGYTF
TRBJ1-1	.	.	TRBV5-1	TGCGCCAGCAGCTTGGGACCGACTGAAGCTTTCTTT	CASSLGPTEAFF
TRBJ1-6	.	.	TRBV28	TGTGTCAGCAACCTCCTACAGGGAAACTATAATTCACCCCTCCACTTT	CVSNLLQGNYNSPLHF
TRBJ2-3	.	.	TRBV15	TGTGCCACCAGCAGCTGGAGGGGAGTGAAGGATACGCAGTATTTT	CATSSWRGVKDTQYF
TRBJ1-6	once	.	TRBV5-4	TGTGCCAGCAGCTTATCCGGGACGGCTTATTCACCCCTCCACTTT	CASSLSGTAYSPLHF